This is a list of T cell receptor beta chains from one sample in a study of identical twins. TCRdb reprocessed the 5' RACE reads via MiXCR and lists one record per CDR3 protein. The sample carries 410,000 or so distinct CDR3 sequences, around a sixth recorded once. Sequenced material: naive T cells sorted from blood. The receptors here all came from a man aged 50 to 60 in good health. Each CDR3 is given with its conserved first and last residue. The D gene is left open where the match is weak. Only part of the rows carry a size: once, few, many, or a class if the clone is expanded.

V gene,D gene,J gene,clone size,CDR3 DNA,CDR3 protein
TRBV21-1,NA,TRBJ1-4,few,TGTGCCAGCAGCAAAGGGGGACAGGGGGCCGACGAAAAACTGTTTTTT,CASSKGGQGADEKLFF
TRBV29-1,TRBD1,TRBJ2-1,many,TGCAGCGTTGAAGAGGGACAGTTCTCCTACAATGAGCAGTTCTTC,CSVEEGQFSYNEQFF
TRBV5-1,TRBD1,TRBJ2-7,few,TGCGCCAGCAGCTTGGAAGGGACAGGCCACGAGCAGTACTTC,CASSLEGTGHEQYF
TRBV4-1,TRBD1,TRBJ1-4,few,TGCGCCAGCAGCCGATGGGACAGTAATGAAAAACTGTTTTTT,CASSRWDSNEKLFF
TRBV20-1,TRBD2,TRBJ2-3,few,TGCAGTGCAGGACTAGCCGACTTTATGCGCACAGATACGCAGTATTTT,CSAGLADFMRTDTQYF
TRBV9,TRBD2,TRBJ2-5,NA,TGTGCCAGCAGCCCTGTTAGCGGGGGGCAAGAGACCCAGTACTTC,CASSPVSGGQETQYF
TRBV20-1,NA,TRBJ1-1,NA,TGCAGTGCTGGGACCTTTAGCGTGGGGACTGAAGCTTTCTTT,CSAGTFSVGTEAFF
TRBV12-3/TRBV12-4,NA,TRBJ1-5,few,TGTGCCAGCAGTGCTGGAGGAGGAGTTAGGAATCAGCCCCAGCATTTT,CASSAGGGVRNQPQHF
TRBV29-1,TRBD2,TRBJ2-7,few,TGCAGCGTTGAAGGGACTAGCGGGAGCTCCTACGAGCAGTACTTC,CSVEGTSGSSYEQYF
TRBV27,NA,TRBJ2-7,few,TGTGCCAGCAGCGCGGTCGCGTGGGTGAGGGACTACGAGCAGTACTTC,CASSAVAWVRDYEQYF
TRBV7-2,NA,TRBJ2-2,many,TGTGCCAGCAGCCGATCAGAAGGGCGGGGGGAGCTGTTTTTT,CASSRSEGRGELFF
TRBV6-5,TRBD1,TRBJ1-1,many,TGTGCCAGCAGTTACTCCCCAGGGGGTAGTGGCACTGAAGCTTTCTTT,CASSYSPGGSGTEAFF
TRBV13,TRBD1,TRBJ2-7,many,TGTGCCAGCAGCCCCGGGACAGTAAGGAGCTCCTACGAGCAGTACTTC,CASSPGTVRSSYEQYF
TRBV6-1,TRBD2,TRBJ2-1,few,TGTGCCAGCAGTGGGACTAGCGGGAACAATGAGCAGTTCTTC,CASSGTSGNNEQFF
TRBV14,NA,TRBJ2-1,many,TGTGCCAGCAGCGAAAACAATGAGCAGTTCTTC,CASSENNEQFF
TRBV15,NA,TRBJ2-1,many,TGTGCCACCAGCACAGGGGGGTTTCGGTACAATGAGCAGTTCTTC,CATSTGGFRYNEQFF
TRBV27,NA,TRBJ1-2,NA,TGTGCCAGCCGAGATCGACAGTCCGCTTATGGCTACACCTTC,CASRDRQSAYGYTF
TRBV7-2,NA,TRBJ1-4,NA,TGTGCCAGCAGCACGGGGCTTAATAATGAAAAACTGTTTTTT,CASSTGLNNEKLFF
TRBV4-1,NA,TRBJ2-3,few,TGCGCCAGCAGCCAATTCGGGATCGGGCGGGCAGATACGCAGTATTTT,CASSQFGIGRADTQYF
TRBV20-1,NA,TRBJ2-1,NA,TGCAGTGCTAGAGGCCAGCGGTACAATGAGCAGTTCTTC,CSARGQRYNEQFF
TRBV4-2,TRBD1,TRBJ2-3,many,TGTGCCAGCAGCCAAGGACAGGGTACGCAGTATTTT,CASSQGQGTQYF
TRBV5-1,TRBD2,TRBJ2-1,once,TGCGCCAGCAGCTTCGATAATAGCGGGAGAGGTTTCAATGAGCAGTTCTTC,CASSFDNSGRGFNEQFF
TRBV20-1,NA,TRBJ2-5,NA,TGCAGTGCTAGCAGGGGCCCCCAAGAGACCCAGTACTTC,CSASRGPQETQYF
TRBV27,NA,TRBJ1-1,NA,TGTGCCAGCAGTTTACTTGGTGGGCCTGAAGCTTTCTTT,CASSLLGGPEAFF
TRBV7-2,TRBD1,TRBJ2-1,NA,TGTGCCAGCAGCAGCACAGGGGTGGGCTACAATGAGCAGTTCTTC,CASSSTGVGYNEQFF
TRBV20-1,TRBD2,TRBJ2-1,NA,TGCAGTGCTGGACAACCGGGACTAGCGGTGGGGTACAATGAGCAGTTCTTC,CSAGQPGLAVGYNEQFF
TRBV20-1,NA,TRBJ2-4,few,TGCAGTCGGGATGGGGACATTCAGTACTTC,CSRDGDIQYF
TRBV5-5,TRBD2,TRBJ2-1,once,TGTGCCAGCAGCTGGAGCTTAGCGGGGGCTTCCTGGGGGAATGAGCGGTTCTTC,CASSWSLAGASWGNERFF
TRBV6-5,TRBD2,TRBJ2-5,few,TGTGCCAGCAGTTACTCGGCGGGAGCAGAGACCCAGTACTTC,CASSYSAGAETQYF
TRBV7-2,NA,TRBJ2-3,many,TGTGCCAGCAGCCCAGGTCCGGGACGCACAGATACGCAGTATTTT,CASSPGPGRTDTQYF
TRBV5-6,NA,TRBJ2-1,NA,TGTGCCAGCAGCTTTGTGGATGAGCAGTTCTTC,CASSFVDEQFF
TRBV5-1,TRBD1,TRBJ1-2,many,TGCGCCAGCAGAGAGACAGGGTCAAACTATGGCTACACCTTC,CASRETGSNYGYTF
TRBV6-4,TRBD2,TRBJ2-7,few,TGTGCCAGCAGTCACCGGACTAGCGGGGGAAAGACCTACGAGCAGTACTTC,CASSHRTSGGKTYEQYF
TRBV2,NA,TRBJ2-1,NA,TGTGCCAGCAGTGAACTTAGGAGCTCCTACAATGAGCAGTTCTTC,CASSELRSSYNEQFF
TRBV18,TRBD1,TRBJ2-1,NA,TGTGCCAGCTCCCAGGCAGGGACAGAGCGACTAACCTACAATGAGCAGTTCTTC,CASSQAGTERLTYNEQFF
TRBV15,NA,TRBJ2-3,many,TGTGCCACCAGCGCCCGTGCCGATACGCAGTATTTT,CATSARADTQYF
TRBV11-2,TRBD2,TRBJ2-5,few,TGTGCCAGCAGCCCCGGACTAGCGGTGAACCAAGAGACCCAGTACTTC,CASSPGLAVNQETQYF